One and the same sample provided the 32 T cell receptor beta chains below, sequenced in a study of shared clonotypes between healthy human individuals. Here immunoSEQ multiplex PCR was the method, and the copy in TCRdb shows in-frame clones only, minus some. Counted here are some 2,500,000 clones, around 90% occurring once; the ten biggest clones make up 0.3% to 0.4%. Sequencing used naive CD4+ T cells from PBMCs. As to subset: CD45RA+ positively selected. Receptors originate from a young man in good health. Some clones in this sample may be carry-over from other donors' samples.

This sequence joins TRBV6-4 and TRBJ2-1; D is perhaps TRBD2 (6 bases). Germline V gene data show CDR1 as MRHNA and CDR2 as SNTAGT. V lost 0 bases and J lost 0, with 18 bases in between. This CDR3 contains 19 residues. The CDR3 loop is CASSDSRTSRWSSYNEQFF. The CDR3 nucleotides read TGTGCCAGCAGTGACTCGAGAACTAGCCGATGGAGCTCCTACAATGAGCAGTTCTTC.

The chain uses TRBV7-2 and TRBJ2-7, with D possibly being TRBD1 (5 bases). V was pared by 5 bases and J by 3 bases, with 14 bases between. The CDR3 runs to 14 residues. Germline CDR1 SGHTA, CDR2 FQGNSA. CDR3 residues: CASSIQGVDYEQYF. CDR3 sequence (DNA): TGTGCCAGCAGCATCCAAGGGGTAGACTACGAGCAGTACTTC.

The rearrangement links TRBV5-1 to TRBJ1-5; no definite D call. Germline assignment: CDR1 SGHRS and CDR2 YFSETQ. The CDR3 spans 13 residues. Trimming shortened V by 0 bases and J by 9 bases, and 10 bases separated the two germline ends. CDR3 bases: TGCGCCAGCAGCTTGGGGCAAAACGGGCCCCAGCATTTT. Amino acid sequence: CASSLGQNGPQHF.

To note about this clone: This specimen includes other DNA sequences encoding the same CDR3. This chain uses TRBV6-5 with TRBJ2-7, with D hard to call. The CDR3 runs to 13 residues. V was cut by 2 bases and J by 0 bases, with 5 bases left in between. Germline CDR1 reads MNHEY; CDR2 reads SVGAGI. The chain's CDR3 is CASSYDSSYEQYF. The CDR3 coding sequence is TGTGCCAGCAGTTACGACTCCTCCTACGAGCAGTACTTC.

J is TRBJ2-7 and V is TRBV6-1, with D possibly TRBD2 on 5 matching bases. Trimming left V 3 bases short and J 3 bases short, with 18 bases between. The CDR3 loop spans 16 amino acids. Germline V gene sequence: CDR1 MNHNS, CDR2 SASEGT. CDR3 region: CASSEFGQAGSYEQYF. CDR3 DNA sequence: TGTGCCAGCAGTGAGTTTGGCCAGGCGGGTAGCTACGAGCAGTACTTC.

V and J are TRBV9 and TRBJ2-2; TRBD2 agrees at 8 bases. The length of the CDR3 is 18 residues. Losses at the gene ends were 1 base for V and 5 bases for J; bases not matched to a gene: 13. Germline V gene lookup returns CDR1 SGDLS and CDR2 YYNGEE. Written as DNA, the CDR3 is TGTGCCAGCAGCGTAAGACCCCTACCGGCGGGAGGTACCGGGGAGCTGTTTTTT. As protein: CASSVRPLPAGGTGELFF.

This chain joins TRBV2 and TRBJ1-1; D remains ambiguous. This CDR3 has 13 amino acids. Germline values: CDR1 SNHLY, CDR2 FYNNEI. The V end lost 2 bases, the J end lost 1 base, and 5 bases lay between the germline ends. CDR3 DNA sequence: TGTGCCAGCAGTGAATTGTCGAACACTGAAGCTTTCTTT. This translates into CASSELSNTEAFF.

The CDR3 loop is CASSVDRGHEKLFF. The CDR3 DNA reads as TGTGCCAGCAGCGTAGACAGGGGGCATGAAAAACTGTTTTTT. The genes are TRBV9 and TRBJ1-4; 9 bases map to TRBD1. The V gene's germline CDR1 is SGDLS and CDR2 YYNGEE. This CDR3 contains 14 residues. The ends lost 0 bases at V and 6 bases at J; junction bases unmatched: 0.

This chain's CDR3 is CALRTETNEKLFF. In DNA, the CDR3 is TGTGCCTTGCGGACAGAAACTAATGAAAAACTGTTTTTT. The V and J genes are TRBV30 and TRBJ1-4, with D tentatively TRBD1 (6 bases). The CDR3 is 13 residues long. CDR1 is GTSNPN and CDR2 is SVGIG in the germline V gene (reference sequence). Trimming removed 7 bases at V and 1 base at J, with 10 bases between. The variable domain in full, completed from reference TRBV30 and TRBJ1-4, reads SQTIHQWPATLVQPVGSPLSLECTVEGTSNPNLYWYRQAAGRGLQLLFYSVGIGQISSEVPQNLSASRPQDRQFILSSKKLLLSDSGFYLCALRTETNEKLFFGSGTQLSVL.

This clone was recorded once. CDR3 amino acids: CASSPTPSPGAHARRGQETQYF. In nucleotides, the CDR3 is TGCGCCAGCAGCCCCACCCCCTCCCCGGGAGCTCACGCACGGAGGGGCCAAGAGACCCAGTACTTC. This chain links TRBV5-1 with TRBJ2-5; possibly TRBD2 for D (6 bases). CDR1 is SGHRS, CDR2 YFSETQ, per germline. This CDR3 region has 22 residues. V was clipped by 4 bases and J by 1 base, with 35 bases between them.

This chain connects TRBV18 to TRBJ1-2; perhaps TRBD1 as D (6 bases). The V gene's germline CDR1 is KGHSH and CDR2 LQKENI. The V gene lost 2 bases and the J gene lost 6 bases, with 19 bases spanning the gap. This CDR3 has 16 residues. The CDR3 loop is CASSPDQIPQGHGYTF. The CDR3 DNA reads as TGTGCCAGCTCACCAGACCAAATACCACAGGGCCATGGCTACACCTTC.

The chain couples TRBV27 to TRBJ2-7, with D unresolved. The V gene lost 0 bases and the J gene lost 3 bases, with 9 bases spanning the gap. The V gene's germline CDR1 is MNHEY and CDR2 SMNVEV (reference sequence). The CDR3 extends over 14 amino acids. In DNA, the CDR3 is TGTGCCAGCAGTTTATCGTACAGCGACTACGAGCAGTACTTC. Its protein is CASSLSYSDYEQYF.

This chain connects TRBV11-3 to TRBJ1-1; tentatively, D is TRBD1 (5 bases). CDR3 length: 14 amino acids. Germline values: CDR1 SGHNT, CDR2 YENEEA. Trimming left V 1 base short and J 8 bases short, with 14 bases between. Written as DNA, the CDR3 is TGTGCCAGCAGCTTAGGACAGTCCTATCCCGAAGCTTTCTTT. It encodes CASSLGQSYPEAFF. Full variable domain (outside the CDR3, taken from reference TRBV11-3 and TRBJ1-1): EAGVVQSPRYKIIEKKQPVAFWCNPISGHNTLYWYLQNLGQGPELLIRYENEEAVDDSQLPKDRFSAERLKGVDSTLKIQPAELGDSAVYLCASSLGQSYPEAFFGQGTRLTVV.

The chain uses TRBV30 and TRBJ2-7; 7 bases are a match to TRBD2. Germline V gives CDR1 GTSNPN, CDR2 SVGIG (reference sequence). The junction had 11 bases not matched to a gene; V was cut back by 6 bases and J by 3 bases. This CDR3 region has 14 residues. The CDR3 loop is CACQKPGRVYEQYF. DNA for the CDR3: TGTGCCTGCCAAAAGCCAGGGAGGGTCTACGAGCAGTACTTC.

This chain connects TRBV6-6 to TRBJ2-7; TRBD1 might be the D (6 bases). The CDR3 spans 14 residues. Trimming pared 6 bases from V and 7 bases from J, leaving 19 bases between. Per the germline V gene, CDR1 is MNHNY and CDR2 is SVGAGI (reference sequence). CDR3 DNA sequence: TGTGCCAGCAGCCAGACAGGCCCCACTCTTGAGCAGTACTTC. It yields the protein CASSQTGPTLEQYF.

The chain couples TRBV2 to TRBJ2-1; 11 bases line up with TRBD2. In germline, CDR1 is SNHLY, CDR2 FYNNEI. V lost 5 bases to trimming and J lost 7 bases; unmatched junction nucleotides: 10. This CDR3 has 16 residues. Here the CDR3 DNA reads TGTGCCAGCAGTCAAGTAGCGGGAGGGCTTCGTAATGAGCAGTTCTTC. Its protein is CASSQVAGGLRNEQFF.

A remark on this clone: This CDR3 is also generated by other DNA sequences in the sample. The chain has TRBV6-5 and TRBJ1-2; 9 positions match TRBD1. This CDR3 has 16 residues. The ends lost 2 bases at V and 1 base at J; junction bases unmatched: 5. Germline V lookup: CDR1 MNHEY, CDR2 SVGAGI. Here the CDR3 DNA reads TGTGCCAGCAGTTACCTCGGACAGGGGAGTAACTATGGCTACACCTTC. Amino acid sequence: CASSYLGQGSNYGYTF.

The gene calls are TRBV5-1 and TRBJ2-7; D remains ambiguous. The CDR3 loop spans 16 amino acids. Trimming stripped 4 bases from V and 6 bases from J, with 23 bases between. Germline CDR1 is SGHRS and CDR2 is YFSETQ. CDR3 region: CASSPQVESTLGEQYF. The CDR3 DNA follows: TGCGCCAGCAGCCCCCAGGTTGAGTCGACCCTGGGCGAGCAGTACTTC. Full variable domain (rest looked up from reference TRBV5-1 and TRBJ2-7): KAGVTQTPRYLIKTRGQQVTLSCSPISGHRSVSWYQQTPGQGLQFLFEYFSETQRNKGNFPGRFSGRQFSNSRSEMNVSTLELGDSALYLCASSPQVESTLGEQYFGPGTRLTVT.

The chain is built from TRBV27 and TRBJ2-1; 11 bases match TRBD2. The CDR3 sequence is 15 residues long. The ends lost 7 bases at V and 6 bases at J; junction bases unmatched: 8. Germline CDR1 reads MNHEY; CDR2 reads SMNVEV (reference sequence). The CDR3 DNA is TGTGCCAGCACAAAGGGGACTAGCGGCGCCAATGAGCAGTTCTTC. This encodes CASTKGTSGANEQFF.

The gene calls are TRBV5-1 and TRBJ2-7; TRBD1 or TRBD2 may be the D gene (5 bases each). This CDR3 spans 14 amino acids. V was shortened by 0 bases and J by 5 bases, with 12 bases between the two germline ends. Looked up from germline, CDR1 is SGHRS and CDR2 is YFSETQ. The CDR3 reads CASSLGGPDNEQYF. The CDR3 nucleotides read TGCGCCAGCAGCTTGGGGGGACCAGATAACGAGCAGTACTTC. The full variable domain, in which reference TRBV5-1 and TRBJ2-7 provide the parts outside the CDR3, is KAGVTQTPRYLIKTRGQQVTLSCSPISGHRSVSWYQQTPGQGLQFLFEYFSETQRNKGNFPGRFSGRQFSNSRSEMNVSTLELGDSALYLCASSLGGPDNEQYFGPGTRLTVT.

The chain uses TRBV9 and TRBJ1-3; the D gene is possibly TRBD1 (6 bases). The V and J ends lost 3 bases and 4 bases respectively, with 14 bases between them. The CDR3 sequence is 15 residues long. Germline V gives CDR1 SGDLS, CDR2 YYNGEE. The CDR3 bases are TGTGCCAGCAGCGCGGGTCAGGGGTTGGGAAACACCATATATTTT. It yields the protein CASSAGQGLGNTIYF.

The chain links TRBV7-2 to TRBJ2-7; 9 nucleotides match TRBD1. The CDR3 loop spans 17 amino acids. V was pared by 5 bases and J by 6 bases, with 17 bases of the junction left unmatched. CDR1 is SGHTA, CDR2 FQGNSA, per germline. In DNA, the CDR3 is TGTGCCAGCAGCCCACCTGGGACAGGGACTCAAAATGGCGAGCAGTACTTC. It codes for CASSPPGTGTQNGEQYF. Together with reference TRBV7-2 and TRBJ2-7, the CDR3 gives the full variable domain: GAGVSQSPSNKVTEKGKDVELRCDPISGHTALYWYRQSLGQGLEFLIYFQGNSAPDKSGLPSDRFSAERTGGSVSTLTIQRTQQEDSAVYLCASSPPGTGTQNGEQYFGPGTRLTVT.

The rearrangement joins TRBV19 to TRBJ2-4; 9 bases line up with TRBD1. V lost 5 bases and J lost 0; bases outside the gene matches: 11. CDR1 and CDR2 from the germline V gene are LNHDA and SQIVND (reference sequence). This CDR3 is built from 18 residues. The CDR3 loop reads CASSPGTGRTLAKNIQYF. The CDR3 DNA reads TGTGCCAGTAGTCCCGGGACAGGGAGAACCCTAGCCAAAAACATTCAGTACTTC.

Of note for this clone: At the DNA level, this CDR3 is encoded by other sequences in the same sample as well. This chain links TRBV18 with TRBJ2-1, with a possible D match to TRBD1 (6 bases). The CDR3 has 13 amino acids. V was shortened by 3 bases and J by 7 bases, with 10 bases between the two germline ends. Germline-derived CDR1 and CDR2 are KGHSH and LQKENI. The CDR3 here is CASSPQGWNEQFF. In nucleotides, the CDR3 is TGTGCCAGCTCACCGCAGGGGTGGAATGAGCAGTTCTTC.

V gene TRBV4-3 combines with J gene TRBJ2-2; the D is unclear. V dropped 5 bases and J dropped 1 base, with 8 bases sitting between them. The CDR3 covers 14 residues. Germline V gene data show CDR1 as LGHNA and CDR2 as YSLEER. CDR3 loop: CASSVAVNTGELFF. The CDR3, as DNA: TGCGCCAGCAGCGTGGCAGTGAACACCGGGGAGCTGTTTTTT.

The V and J genes are TRBV9 and TRBJ1-2; 12 bases agree with TRBD1. The CDR3 length is 15 residues. CDR1 SGDLS and CDR2 YYNGEE come from the germline V gene. V trimming: 4 bases; J trimming: 7 bases; junction bases outside the gene matches: 8. The CDR3 nucleotides are TGTGCCAGCAGCCCGAGGGACAGGGGGCCAATTGGCTACACCTTC. Its protein is CASSPRDRGPIGYTF.

This chain joins TRBV6-6 and TRBJ1-3; D is unclear. Per germline, CDR1 MNHNY and CDR2 SVGAGI (reference sequence). V shed 5 bases and J shed 0 bases, with 8 bases lying between them. The CDR3 has 14 amino acids. CDR3 nucleotides: TGTGCCAGCAGTCAGGAGATCTCTGGAAACACCATATATTTT. Protein sequence: CASSQEISGNTIYF.

J is TRBJ1-1 and V is TRBV7-2; maybe TRBD1 (6 bases). The V gene lost 5 bases and the J gene lost 4 bases, with 14 bases spanning the gap. CDR3 length: 14 residues. Germline lookup yields CDR1 SGHTA and CDR2 FQGNSA. CDR3 sequence reads: CASSMRTDATEAFF. CDR3 bases: TGTGCCAGCAGCATGCGGACAGACGCCACTGAAGCTTTCTTT.

The chain has TRBV6-1 and TRBJ2-4, with D possibly TRBD1 on 5 matching bases. Germline V gives CDR1 MNHNS, CDR2 SASEGT. The ends were cut back, 3 bases at V and 8 bases at J, with 14 bases in the middle. CDR3 size: 14 residues. The DNA for the CDR3 is TGTGCCAGCAGTGACAATGGACACCCAGACATTCAGTACTTC. It yields the protein CASSDNGHPDIQYF.

The J gene is TRBJ2-3, the V gene TRBV19; 12 bases agree with TRBD2. V shed 3 bases and J 4 bases; nucleotides not matched to a gene: 8. The CDR3 is 17 residues long. The germline gives CDR1 LNHDA, CDR2 SQIVND (reference sequence). CDR3 loop: CASSIWLAGGLADTQYF. The CDR3 DNA reads TGTGCCAGTAGTATTTGGCTAGCGGGAGGGCTTGCAGATACGCAGTATTTT.

The J gene is TRBJ1-3, the V gene TRBV5-4; possibly TRBD1 for D (5 bases). With 3 bases removed from V and 0 bases from J, the gap between germline ends came to 13 bases. This CDR3 region has 16 residues. Germline CDR1 is SGHNT and CDR2 is YYREEE (reference sequence). CDR3 coding DNA: TGTGCCAGCAGCTCCTCCGGGACCGTCTCTGGAAACACCATATATTTT. Protein: CASSSSGTVSGNTIYF.

This clone was counted only a few times. The chain links TRBV6-5 to TRBJ1-1; D not resolved. Per the germline V gene, CDR1 is MNHEY and CDR2 is SVGAGI. Between the trimmed V and J ends, which lost 0 bases and 5 bases, there was a span of 7 bases. This CDR3 spans 13 amino acids. The CDR3 DNA reads as TGTGCCAGCAGTTACTCACACCGGACTGAAGCTTTCTTT. Its protein product is CASSYSHRTEAFF.